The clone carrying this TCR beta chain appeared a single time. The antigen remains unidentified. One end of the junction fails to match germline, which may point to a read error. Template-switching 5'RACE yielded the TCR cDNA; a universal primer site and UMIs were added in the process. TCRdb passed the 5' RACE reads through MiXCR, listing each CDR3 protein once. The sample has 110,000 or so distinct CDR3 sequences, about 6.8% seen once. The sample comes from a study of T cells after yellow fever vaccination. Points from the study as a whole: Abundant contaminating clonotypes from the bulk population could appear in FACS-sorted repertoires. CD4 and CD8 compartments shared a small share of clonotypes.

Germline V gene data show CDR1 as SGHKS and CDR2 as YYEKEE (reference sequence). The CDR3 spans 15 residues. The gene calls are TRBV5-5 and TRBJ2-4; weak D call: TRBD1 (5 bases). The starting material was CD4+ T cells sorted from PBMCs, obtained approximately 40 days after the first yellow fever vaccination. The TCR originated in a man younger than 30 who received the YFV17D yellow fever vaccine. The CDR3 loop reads CHSSLPQGAMDIRYF. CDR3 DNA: TGTCACAGCAGCCTGCCCCAGGGTGCGATGGACATTCGGTACTTC. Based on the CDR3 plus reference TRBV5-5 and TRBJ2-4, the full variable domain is DAGVTQSPTHLIKTRGQQVTLRCSPISGHKSVSWYQQVLGQGPQFIFQYYEKEERGRGNFPDRFSARQFPNYSSELNVNALLLGDSALYLCHSSLPQGAMDIRYFGAGTRLSVL.